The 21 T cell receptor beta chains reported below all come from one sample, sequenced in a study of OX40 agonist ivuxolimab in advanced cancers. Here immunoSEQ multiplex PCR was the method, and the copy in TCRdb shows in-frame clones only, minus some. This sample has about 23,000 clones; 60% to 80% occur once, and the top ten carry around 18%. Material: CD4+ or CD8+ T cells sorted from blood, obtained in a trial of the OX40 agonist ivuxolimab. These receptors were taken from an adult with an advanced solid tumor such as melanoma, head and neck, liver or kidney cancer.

The CDR3 protein is CAWSVYREEGYTF. CDR3 in DNA: TGTGCCTGGAGTGTGTACAGGGAAGAGGGCTACACCTTC. The V and J genes are TRBV30 and TRBJ1-2; tentatively, D is TRBD1 (6 bases). The CDR3 loop spans 13 amino acids. Germline values: CDR1 GTSNPN, CDR2 SVGIG (reference sequence). V lost 0 bases and J lost 8, with 13 bases in between.

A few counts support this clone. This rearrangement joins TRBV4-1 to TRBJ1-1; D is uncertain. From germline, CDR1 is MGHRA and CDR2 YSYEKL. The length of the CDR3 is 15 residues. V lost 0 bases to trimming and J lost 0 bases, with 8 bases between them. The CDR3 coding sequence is TGCGCCAGCAGCCAAGATCAGGACTTGAACACTGAAGCTTTCTTT. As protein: CASSQDQDLNTEAFF.

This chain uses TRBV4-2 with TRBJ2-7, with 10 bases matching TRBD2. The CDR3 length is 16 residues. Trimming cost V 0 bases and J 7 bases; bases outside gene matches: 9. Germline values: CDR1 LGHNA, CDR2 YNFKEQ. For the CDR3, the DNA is TGTGCCAGCAGCCAAGATGCCAGCGGGAGGGCGGGGGAGCAGTACTTC. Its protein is CASSQDASGRAGEQYF.

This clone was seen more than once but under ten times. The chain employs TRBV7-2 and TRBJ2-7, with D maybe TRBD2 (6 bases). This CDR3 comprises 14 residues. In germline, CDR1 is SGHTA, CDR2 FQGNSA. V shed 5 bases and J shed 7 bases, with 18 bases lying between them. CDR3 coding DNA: TGTGCCAGCAGCCCCAAGACTAGGGGCCGGGAGCAGTACTTC. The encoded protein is CASSPKTRGREQYF.

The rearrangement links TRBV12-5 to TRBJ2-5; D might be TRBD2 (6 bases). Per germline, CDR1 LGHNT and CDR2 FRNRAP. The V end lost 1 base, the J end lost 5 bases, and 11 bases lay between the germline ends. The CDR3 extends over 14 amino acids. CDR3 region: CASGLGGTAETQYF. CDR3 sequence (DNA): TGTGCTAGTGGTTTGGGGGGGACTGCGGAGACCCAGTACTTC.

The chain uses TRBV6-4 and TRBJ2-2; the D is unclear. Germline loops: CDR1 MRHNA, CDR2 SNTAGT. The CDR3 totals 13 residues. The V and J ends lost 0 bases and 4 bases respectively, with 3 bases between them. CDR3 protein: CASSDSTTGELFF. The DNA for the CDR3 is TGTGCCAGCAGTGACTCGACCACCGGGGAGCTGTTTTTT.

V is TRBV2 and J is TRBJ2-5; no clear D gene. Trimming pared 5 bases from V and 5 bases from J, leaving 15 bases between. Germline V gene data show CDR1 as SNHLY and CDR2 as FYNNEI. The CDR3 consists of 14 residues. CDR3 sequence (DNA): TGTGCCAGCAGTACCAATACTCTAGGGGAGACCCAGTACTTC. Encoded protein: CASSTNTLGETQYF.

CDR3: CASSRLQQGRGTEAFF. CDR3 nucleotides: TGTGCCAGCAGCAGACTACAACAGGGGAGGGGCACTGAAGCTTTCTTT. This chain connects TRBV6-6 to TRBJ1-1; 7 bases align to TRBD1. Germline V gene lookup returns CDR1 MNHNY and CDR2 SVGAGI (reference sequence). The CDR3 is 16 amino acids. The ends lost 6 bases at V and 4 bases at J; junction bases unmatched: 14.

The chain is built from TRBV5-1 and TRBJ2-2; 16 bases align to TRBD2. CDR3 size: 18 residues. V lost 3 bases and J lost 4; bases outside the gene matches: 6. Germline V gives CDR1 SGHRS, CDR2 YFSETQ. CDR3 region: CASSWGLAGGPGTGELFF. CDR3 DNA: TGCGCCAGCAGCTGGGGACTAGCGGGAGGGCCGGGCACCGGGGAGCTGTTTTTT.

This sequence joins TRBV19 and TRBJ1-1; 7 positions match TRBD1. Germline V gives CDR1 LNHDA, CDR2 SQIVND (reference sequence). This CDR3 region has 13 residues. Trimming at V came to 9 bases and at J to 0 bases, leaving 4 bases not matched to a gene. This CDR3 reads CASRDRMNTEAFF. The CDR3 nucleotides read TGTGCCAGCCGGGACAGAATGAACACTGAAGCTTTCTTT.

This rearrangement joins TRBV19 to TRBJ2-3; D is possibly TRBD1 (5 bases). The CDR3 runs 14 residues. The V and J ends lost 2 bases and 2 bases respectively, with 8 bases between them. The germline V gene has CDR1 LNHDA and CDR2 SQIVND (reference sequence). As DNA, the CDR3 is TGTGCCAGTAGTATAAACAGGTACACAGATACGCAGTATTTT. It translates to CASSINRYTDTQYF. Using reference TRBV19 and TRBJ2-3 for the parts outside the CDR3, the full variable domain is DGGITQSPKYLFRKEGQNVTLSCEQNLNHDAMYWYRQDPGQGLRLIYYSQIVNDFQKGDIAEGYSVSREKKESFPLTVTSAQKNPTAFYLCASSINRYTDTQYFGPGTRLTVL.

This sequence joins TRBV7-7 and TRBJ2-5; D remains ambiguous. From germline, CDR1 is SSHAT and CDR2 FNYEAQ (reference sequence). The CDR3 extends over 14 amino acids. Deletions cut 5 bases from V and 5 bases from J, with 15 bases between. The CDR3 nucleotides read TGTGCCAGCAGCCTCGATAATCATTTGGAGACCCAGTACTTC. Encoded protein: CASSLDNHLETQYF.

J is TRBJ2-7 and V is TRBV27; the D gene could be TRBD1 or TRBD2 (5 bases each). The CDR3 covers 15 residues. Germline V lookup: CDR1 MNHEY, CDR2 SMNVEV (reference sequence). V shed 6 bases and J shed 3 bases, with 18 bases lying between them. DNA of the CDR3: TGTGCCAGCAGGGGTATAATGGGACGGAGCTACGAGCAGTACTTC. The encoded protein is CASRGIMGRSYEQYF.

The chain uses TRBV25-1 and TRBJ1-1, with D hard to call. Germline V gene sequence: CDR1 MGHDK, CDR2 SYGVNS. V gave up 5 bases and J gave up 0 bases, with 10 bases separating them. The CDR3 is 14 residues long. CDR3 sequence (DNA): TGTGCCAGCAGTTGGACGGGAATGAACACTGAAGCTTTCTTT. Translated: CASSWTGMNTEAFF. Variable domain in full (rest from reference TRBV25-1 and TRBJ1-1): EADIYQTPRYLVIGTGKKITLECSQTMGHDKMYWYQQDPGMELHLIHYSYGVNSTEKGDLSSESTVSRIRTEHFPLTLESARPSHTSQYLCASSWTGMNTEAFFGQGTRLTVV.

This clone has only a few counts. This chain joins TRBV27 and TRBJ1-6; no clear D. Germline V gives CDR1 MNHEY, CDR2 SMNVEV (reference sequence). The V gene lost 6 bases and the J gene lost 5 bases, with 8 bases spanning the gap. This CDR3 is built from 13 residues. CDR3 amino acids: CASSPFNNSPLHF. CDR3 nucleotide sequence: TGTGCCAGCAGCCCCTTTAATAATTCACCCCTCCACTTT.

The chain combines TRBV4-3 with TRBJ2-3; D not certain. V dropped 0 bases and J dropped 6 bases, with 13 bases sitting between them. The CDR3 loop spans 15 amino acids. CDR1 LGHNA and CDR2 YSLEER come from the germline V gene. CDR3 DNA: TGCGCCAGCAGCCAAGAGGGCCAGCTCCTGGATACGCAGTATTTT. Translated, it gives CASSQEGQLLDTQYF.

CDR3: CASSRGPSTNEKLFF. CDR3 bases: TGTGCCAGCAGCAGGGGTCCCTCAACTAATGAAAAACTGTTTTTT. The chain has TRBV7-2 and TRBJ1-4; possibly TRBD1 for D (5 bases). The V gene's germline CDR1 is SGHTA and CDR2 FQGNSA. V was cut by 5 bases and J by 0 bases, with 10 bases left in between. This CDR3 region has 15 residues.

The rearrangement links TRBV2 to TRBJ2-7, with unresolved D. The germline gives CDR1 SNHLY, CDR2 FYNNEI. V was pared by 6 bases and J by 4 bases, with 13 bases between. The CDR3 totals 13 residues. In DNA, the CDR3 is TGTGCCAGCAGGACGTCGCCAGGATACGAGCAGTACTTC. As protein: CASRTSPGYEQYF.

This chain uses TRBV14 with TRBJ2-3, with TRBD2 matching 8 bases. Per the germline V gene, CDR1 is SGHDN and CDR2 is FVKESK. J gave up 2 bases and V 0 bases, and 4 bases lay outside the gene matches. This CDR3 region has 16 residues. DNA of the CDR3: TGTGCCAGCAGCCAAGATGGGACTAGAAACACAGATACGCAGTATTTT. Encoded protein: CASSQDGTRNTDTQYF.

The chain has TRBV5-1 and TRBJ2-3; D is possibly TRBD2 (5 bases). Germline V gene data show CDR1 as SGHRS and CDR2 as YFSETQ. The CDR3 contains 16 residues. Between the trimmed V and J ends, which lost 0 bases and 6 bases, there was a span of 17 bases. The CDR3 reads CASSLGGSPKRDTQYF. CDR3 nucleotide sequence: TGCGCCAGCAGCTTGGGAGGGTCCCCCAAACGCGATACGCAGTATTTT.

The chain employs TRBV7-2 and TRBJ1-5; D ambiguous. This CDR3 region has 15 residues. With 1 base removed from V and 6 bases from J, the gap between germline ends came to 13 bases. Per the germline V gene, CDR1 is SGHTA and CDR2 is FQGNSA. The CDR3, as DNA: TGTGCCAGCAGCTTAGATGGGCAAGGAGCTCAGCCCCAGCATTTT. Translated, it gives CASSLDGQGAQPQHF.